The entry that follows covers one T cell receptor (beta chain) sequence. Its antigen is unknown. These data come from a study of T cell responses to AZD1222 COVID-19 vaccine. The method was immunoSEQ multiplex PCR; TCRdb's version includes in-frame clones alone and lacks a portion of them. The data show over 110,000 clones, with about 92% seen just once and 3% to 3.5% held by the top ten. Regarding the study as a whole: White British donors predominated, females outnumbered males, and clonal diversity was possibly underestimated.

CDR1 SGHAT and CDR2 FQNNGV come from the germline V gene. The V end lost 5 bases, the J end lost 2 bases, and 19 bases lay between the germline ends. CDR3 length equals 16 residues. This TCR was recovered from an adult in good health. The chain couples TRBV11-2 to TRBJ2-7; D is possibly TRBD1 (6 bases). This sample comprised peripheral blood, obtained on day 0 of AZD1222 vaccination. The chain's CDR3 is CASSPLQGRAAYEQYF. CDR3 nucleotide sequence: TGTGCCAGCAGCCCCCTACAGGGCCGCGCGGCCTACGAGCAGTACTTC.